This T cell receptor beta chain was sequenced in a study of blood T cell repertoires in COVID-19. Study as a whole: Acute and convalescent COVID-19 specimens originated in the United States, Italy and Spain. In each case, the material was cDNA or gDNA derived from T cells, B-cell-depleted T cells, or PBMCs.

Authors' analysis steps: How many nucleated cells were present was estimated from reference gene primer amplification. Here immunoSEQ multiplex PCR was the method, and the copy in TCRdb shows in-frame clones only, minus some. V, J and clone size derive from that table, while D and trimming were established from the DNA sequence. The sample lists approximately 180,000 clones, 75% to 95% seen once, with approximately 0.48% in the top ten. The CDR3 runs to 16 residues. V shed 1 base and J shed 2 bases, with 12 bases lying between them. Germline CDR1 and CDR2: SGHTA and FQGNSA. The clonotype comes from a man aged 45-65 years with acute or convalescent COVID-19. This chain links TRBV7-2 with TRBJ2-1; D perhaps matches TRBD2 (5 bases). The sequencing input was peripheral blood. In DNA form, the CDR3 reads TGTGCCAGCAGCTTAGTAGGCCGGCGGGCCTACAATGAGCAGTTCTTC. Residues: CASSLVGRRAYNEQFF.